This TCR beta chain was identified during a study of early T cells in non-severe SARS-CoV-2 infection. Study summary: RNA in bulk from unsorted whole blood was sequenced, and chains were unpaired. Overall study findings and caveats: Anti-spike CD8 responses were favored by VDJdb matching, which missed private and CD4 specificities.

Individual cDNA molecules were tagged with unique molecular identifiers, the study reported. One entry per CDR3 protein, called by TCRdb with MiXCR from the 5' RACE reads. Among about 92,000 distinct CDR3 sequences listed, 16% were seen once. The V gene's germline CDR1 is SNHLY and CDR2 FYNNEI. Trimming removed 7 bases at V and 2 bases at J, with 16 bases between. The CDR3 is made up of 15 amino acids. Note on this clonotype: The antigen is undetermined.

The receptor's source is an adult who was a healthcare worker with PCR-confirmed SARS-CoV-2 infection or an uninfected control (not recorded which). This sequence joins TRBV2 and TRBJ2-3; weak D call: TRBD2 (5 bases). The sample comprised whole blood. CDR3 nucleotide sequence: TGTGCCAGCACACCCTCCCGCGGGTCCACAGATACGCAGTATTTT. Its translation: CASTPSRGSTDTQYF.